These 17 T cell receptor beta chains share one sample of origin, sequenced in a study of siplizumab effects on memory and regulatory T cells. Using immunoSEQ multiplex PCR, the repertoire was profiled, and TCRdb retains in-frame clones only, with some absent. This table holds around 100,000 clones, less than 95% found once. The specimen was non-Treg CD4+ T cells sorted from blood. Receptor source: a human donor in good health.

J is TRBJ2-3 and V is TRBV29-1; D perhaps matches TRBD1 (6 bases). V was trimmed by 4 bases and J by 2 bases, leaving 7 bases between them. CDR1 is SQVTM, CDR2 ANQGSEA, per germline. The CDR3 covers 12 residues. CDR3 amino acids: CSVGQVTDTQYF. CDR3 DNA: TGCAGCGTTGGACAGGTCACAGATACGCAGTATTTT.

The chain uses TRBV30 and TRBJ2-1, with 10 bases that match TRBD2. Germline V gene data show CDR1 as GTSNPN and CDR2 as SVGIG (reference sequence). J gave up 9 bases and V 3 bases, and 8 bases lay outside the gene matches. The CDR3 covers 14 residues. The DNA for the CDR3 is TGTGCCTGGAGCGGACTAGCGGAAAGGGGTGAGCAGTTCTTC. Residues: CAWSGLAERGEQFF.

The chain combines TRBV19 with TRBJ1-5; D may be TRBD1 (6 bases). The CDR3 is made up of 17 amino acids. Germline V CDR1 and CDR2: LNHDA, SQIVND (reference sequence). V lost 5 bases and J lost 0, with 17 bases in between. CDR3 loop: CASSRQLQGISNQPQHF. DNA for the CDR3: TGTGCCAGTAGTCGACAACTGCAGGGGATTAGCAATCAGCCCCAGCATTTT.

The J gene is TRBJ2-3, the V gene TRBV2; 14 bases are a match to TRBD2. The germline V gene has CDR1 SNHLY and CDR2 FYNNEI. This CDR3 region has 14 residues. V was clipped by 8 bases and J by 3 bases; unmatched bases: 1. The CDR3 here is CASGTSGRTDTQYF. The CDR3 coding sequence is TGTGCCAGCGGGACTAGCGGGAGAACAGATACGCAGTATTTT.

V gene TRBV2 combines with J gene TRBJ1-5, with D possibly matching TRBD1 (5 bases). Germline-derived CDR1 and CDR2 are SNHLY and FYNNEI. This CDR3 has 14 amino acids. V dropped 4 bases and J dropped 6 bases, with 13 bases sitting between them. CDR3 protein: CASSVAGLGQPQHF. CDR3 DNA sequence: TGTGCCAGCAGTGTCGCAGGGCTGGGTCAGCCCCAGCATTTT.

The J gene is TRBJ2-4, the V gene TRBV11-2; D might be TRBD2 (6 bases). V gave up 4 bases and J gave up 7 bases, with 14 bases separating them. This CDR3 comprises 14 residues. Germline assignment: CDR1 SGHAT and CDR2 FQNNGV. The CDR3, as DNA: TGTGCCAGCAGCTCCTCTCGTCGGGAGAACATTCAGTACTTC. It codes for CASSSSRRENIQYF.

The chain couples TRBV5-1 to TRBJ2-2; 14 bases match TRBD2. The junction had 10 bases not matched to a gene; V was cut back by 0 bases and J by 15 bases. CDR1 and CDR2 (germline): SGHRS, YFSETQ. The CDR3 consists of 16 residues. Here the CDR3 reads CASSLAGLAGGSSVFF. As DNA, the CDR3 is TGCGCCAGCAGCTTGGCAGGACTAGCGGGAGGTTCGTCGGTGTTTTTT.

This sequence joins TRBV5-6 and TRBJ1-1; perhaps TRBD1 as D (6 bases). This CDR3 contains 16 residues. Trimming removed 3 bases from V and 3 bases from J, with 18 bases in between. Germline CDR1 reads SGHDT; CDR2 reads YYEEEE. The CDR3 bases are TGTGCCAGCAGCTATAAAAAGCGGGGGCCTGACACTGAAGCTTTCTTT. It codes for CASSYKKRGPDTEAFF. Combining the CDR3 with reference TRBV5-6 and TRBJ1-1 gives the whole variable domain DAGVTQSPTHLIKTRGQQVTLRCSPKSGHDTVSWYQQALGQGPQFIFQYYEEEERQRGNFPDRFSGHQFPNYSSELNVNALLLGDSALYLCASSYKKRGPDTEAFFGQGTRLTVV.

Worth noting for this clone: Germline is not matched at one junction end, which may reflect a read error. The chain links TRBV28 to TRBJ1-1; no clear D gene. In germline, CDR1 is MDHEN, CDR2 SYDVKM. The CDR3 length is 12 residues. The DNA of the CDR3 is TGTGCCAGCAGTTTTACTTTCAGGATCATCTTATTT. Translated, it gives CASSFTFRIILF.

The chain carries TRBV6-5 and TRBJ1-4; no clear D. V was cut by 10 bases and J by 0 bases, with 15 bases left in between. The germline V gene has CDR1 MNHEY and CDR2 SVGAGI. There are 15 residues in the CDR3. CDR3 coding DNA: TGTGCCACCACCCCCGACGGGGCAACTAATGAAAAACTGTTTTTT. It is translated as CATTPDGATNEKLFF.

J is TRBJ2-6 and V is TRBV2, with 9 positions matching TRBD1. CDR3 length: 17 residues. Germline-derived CDR1 and CDR2 are SNHLY and FYNNEI. The junction had 7 bases not matched to a gene; V was cut back by 7 bases and J by 0 bases. The CDR3 is CASNDRGFISGANVLTF. CDR3 DNA sequence: TGTGCCAGCAATGACAGGGGGTTCATCTCTGGGGCCAACGTCCTGACTTTC.

This chain connects TRBV5-1 to TRBJ2-7; 7 bases agree with TRBD1. There are 13 residues in the CDR3. Germline CDR1 SGHRS, CDR2 YFSETQ. Trimming at V came to 4 bases and at J to 4 bases, leaving 5 bases not matched to a gene. The CDR3 here is CASSTGTEYEQYF. The CDR3 DNA follows: TGCGCCAGCAGCACAGGGACAGAGTACGAGCAGTACTTC.

V gene TRBV28 combines with J gene TRBJ2-3; 7 bases agree with TRBD2. The CDR3 covers 13 residues. Germline CDR1 and CDR2: MDHEN and SYDVKM. J was trimmed by 11 bases and V by 2 bases; bases with no gene match: 7. The CDR3 coding sequence is TGTGCCAGCAGTTTAACCGCGGGGGTTGGGCAGTATTTT. Translated, it gives CASSLTAGVGQYF.

The chain combines TRBV5-5 with TRBJ2-7; a weak D match, TRBD2 (5 bases). This CDR3 region has 17 residues. Germline V lookup: CDR1 SGHKS, CDR2 YYEKEE (reference sequence). V lost 0 bases and J lost 1, with 17 bases in between. The DNA for the CDR3 is TGTGCCAGCAGCTTGGTGCCCCTATCACGGGGTTCCTACGAGCAGTACTTC. The encoded protein is CASSLVPLSRGSYEQYF.

The chain is built from TRBV5-6 and TRBJ1-1; TRBD1 might be the D (5 bases). The CDR3 has 15 amino acids. The V and J ends lost 5 bases and 1 base respectively, with 15 bases between them. Germline CDR1 is SGHDT and CDR2 is YYEEEE. The CDR3 nucleotides are TGTGCCAGCAGGTGGTTTGGACAAGAGAACACTGAAGCTTTCTTT. This gives the protein CASRWFGQENTEAFF.

The genes are TRBV5-1 and TRBJ1-1; D not resolved. V dropped 0 bases and J dropped 4 bases, with 19 bases sitting between them. The CDR3 covers 17 residues. Germline CDR1 is SGHRS and CDR2 is YFSETQ. This chain's CDR3 is CASSLAMGNSGSTEAFF. CDR3 DNA sequence: TGCGCCAGCAGCTTGGCAATGGGCAATTCAGGATCCACTGAAGCTTTCTTT. Together with reference TRBV5-1 and TRBJ1-1, the CDR3 gives the full variable domain: KAGVTQTPRYLIKTRGQQVTLSCSPISGHRSVSWYQQTPGQGLQFLFEYFSETQRNKGNFPGRFSGRQFSNSRSEMNVSTLELGDSALYLCASSLAMGNSGSTEAFFGQGTRLTVV.

This chain connects TRBV11-3 to TRBJ2-7; possible D gene TRBD1, 6 bases. Germline lookup yields CDR1 SGHNT and CDR2 YENEEA. CDR3 length equals 14 residues. Trimming shortened V by 5 bases and J by 1 base, and 12 bases separated the two germline ends. The chain's CDR3 is CASSRYRDSYEQYF. CDR3 in DNA: TGTGCCAGCAGCCGATACAGGGATTCCTACGAGCAGTACTTC. Combining the CDR3 with reference TRBV11-3 and TRBJ2-7 gives the whole variable domain EAGVVQSPRYKIIEKKQPVAFWCNPISGHNTLYWYLQNLGQGPELLIRYENEEAVDDSQLPKDRFSAERLKGVDSTLKIQPAELGDSAVYLCASSRYRDSYEQYFGPGTRLTVT.